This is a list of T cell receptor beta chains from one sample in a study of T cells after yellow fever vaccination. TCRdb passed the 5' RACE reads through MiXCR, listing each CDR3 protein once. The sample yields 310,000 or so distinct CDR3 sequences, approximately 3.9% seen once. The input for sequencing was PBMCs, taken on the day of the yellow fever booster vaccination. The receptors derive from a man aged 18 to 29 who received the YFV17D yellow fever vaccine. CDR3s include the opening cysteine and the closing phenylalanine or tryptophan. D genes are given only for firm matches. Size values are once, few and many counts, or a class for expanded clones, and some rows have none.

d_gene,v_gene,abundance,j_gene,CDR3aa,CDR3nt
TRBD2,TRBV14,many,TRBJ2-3,CASSQSTGTSGTDTQYF,TGTGCCAGCAGCCAATCCACCGGGACTAGCGGCACAGATACGCAGTATTTT
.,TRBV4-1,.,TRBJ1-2,CASSQEGRENYGYTF,TGCGCCAGCAGCCAAGAGGGCAGGGAAAACTATGGCTACACCTTC
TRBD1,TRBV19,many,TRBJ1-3,CASSIQGDGNTIYF,TGTGCCAGTAGTATCCAGGGGGACGGAAACACCATATATTTT
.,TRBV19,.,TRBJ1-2,CASSIQPTYGYTF,TGTGCCAGTAGTATACAGCCGACTTATGGCTACACCTTC
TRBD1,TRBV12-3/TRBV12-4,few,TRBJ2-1,CASSDPRGRFDEQFF,TGTGCCAGCAGTGACCCCAGGGGGCGATTCGATGAGCAGTTCTTC
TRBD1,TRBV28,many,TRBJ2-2,CASRAQGITGELFF,TGTGCCAGCAGAGCACAGGGGATCACCGGGGAGCTGTTTTTT
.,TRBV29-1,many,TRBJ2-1,CSVEDLGGSSSYNEQFF,TGCAGCGTTGAAGATCTGGGGGGCTCCAGCTCCTACAATGAGCAGTTCTTC
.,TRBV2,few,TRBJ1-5,CASSGGALSNQPQHF,TGTGCCAGCAGTGGAGGGGCCCTCTCTAATCAGCCCCAGCATTTT
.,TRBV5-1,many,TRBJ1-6,CASSLLEAGNSPLHF,TGCGCCAGCAGCTTGTTGGAGGCGGGTAATTCACCCCTCCACTTT
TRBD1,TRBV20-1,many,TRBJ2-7,CSAITGQGNYEQYF,TGCAGTGCTATTACGGGACAGGGGAACTACGAGCAGTACTTC
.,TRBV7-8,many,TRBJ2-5,CASSGGAYQETQYF,TGTGCCAGCAGCGGAGGGGCGTACCAAGAGACCCAGTACTTC
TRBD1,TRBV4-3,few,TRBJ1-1,CASSHRDRPNTEAFF,TGCGCCAGCAGCCACCGGGACAGACCGAACACTGAAGCTTTCTTT